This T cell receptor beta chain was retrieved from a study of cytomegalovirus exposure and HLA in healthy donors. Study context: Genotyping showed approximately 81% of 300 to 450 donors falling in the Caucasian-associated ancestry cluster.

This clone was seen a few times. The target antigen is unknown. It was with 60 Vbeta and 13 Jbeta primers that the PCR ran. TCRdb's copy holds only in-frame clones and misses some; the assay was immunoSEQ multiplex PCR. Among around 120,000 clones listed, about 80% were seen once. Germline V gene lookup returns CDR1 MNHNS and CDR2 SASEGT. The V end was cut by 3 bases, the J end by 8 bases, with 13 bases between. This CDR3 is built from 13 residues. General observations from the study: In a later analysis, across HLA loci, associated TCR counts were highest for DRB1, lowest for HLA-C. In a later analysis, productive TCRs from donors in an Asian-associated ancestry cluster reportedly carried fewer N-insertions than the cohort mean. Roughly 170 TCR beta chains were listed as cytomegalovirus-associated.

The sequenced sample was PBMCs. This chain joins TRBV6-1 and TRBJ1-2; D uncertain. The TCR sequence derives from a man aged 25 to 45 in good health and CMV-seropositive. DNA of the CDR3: TGTGCCAGCAGTGATGGACCGGAGGTGGGCTACACCTTC. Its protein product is CASSDGPEVGYTF.